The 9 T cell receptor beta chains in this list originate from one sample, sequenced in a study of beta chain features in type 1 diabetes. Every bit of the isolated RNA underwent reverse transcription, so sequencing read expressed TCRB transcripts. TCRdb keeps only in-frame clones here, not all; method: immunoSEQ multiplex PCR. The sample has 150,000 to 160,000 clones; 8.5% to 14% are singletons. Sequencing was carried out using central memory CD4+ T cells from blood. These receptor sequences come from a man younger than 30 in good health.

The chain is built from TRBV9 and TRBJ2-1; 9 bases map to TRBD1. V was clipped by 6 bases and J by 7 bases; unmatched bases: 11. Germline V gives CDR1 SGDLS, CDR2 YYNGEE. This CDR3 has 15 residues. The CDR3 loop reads CASTQGGTGKNEQFF. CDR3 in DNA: TGTGCCAGCACCCAGGGCGGGACAGGGAAGAATGAGCAGTTCTTC.

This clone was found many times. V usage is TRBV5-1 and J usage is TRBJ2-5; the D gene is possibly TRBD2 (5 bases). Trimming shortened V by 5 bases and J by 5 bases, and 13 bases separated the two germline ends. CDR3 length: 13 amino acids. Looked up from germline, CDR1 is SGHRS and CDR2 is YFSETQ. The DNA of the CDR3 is TGCGCCAGCAGGGATCCCCCGGGGGAGACCCAGTACTTC. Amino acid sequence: CASRDPPGETQYF.

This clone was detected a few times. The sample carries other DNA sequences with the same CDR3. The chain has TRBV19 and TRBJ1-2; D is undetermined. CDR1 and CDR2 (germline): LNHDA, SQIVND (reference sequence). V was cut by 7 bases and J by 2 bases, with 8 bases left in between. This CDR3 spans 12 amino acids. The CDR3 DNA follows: TGTGCCAGTAAAAACAGCAACTATGGCTACACCTTC. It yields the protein CASKNSNYGYTF.

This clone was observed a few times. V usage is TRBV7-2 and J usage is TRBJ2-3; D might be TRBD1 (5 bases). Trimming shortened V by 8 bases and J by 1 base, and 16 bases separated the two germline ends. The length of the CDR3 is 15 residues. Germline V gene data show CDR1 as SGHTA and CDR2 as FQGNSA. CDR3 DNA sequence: TGTGCCAGCTGTAAGGAAGGGGCCGGCACAGATACGCAGTATTTT. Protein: CASCKEGAGTDTQYF.

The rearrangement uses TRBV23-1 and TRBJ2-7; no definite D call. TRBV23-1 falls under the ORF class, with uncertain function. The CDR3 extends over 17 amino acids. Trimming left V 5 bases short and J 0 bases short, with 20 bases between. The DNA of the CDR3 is TGCGCCAGCAGTTCCCCCTGGGTTAGTGGTAGCTCCTACGAGCAGTACTTC. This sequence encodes CASSSPWVSGSSYEQYF.

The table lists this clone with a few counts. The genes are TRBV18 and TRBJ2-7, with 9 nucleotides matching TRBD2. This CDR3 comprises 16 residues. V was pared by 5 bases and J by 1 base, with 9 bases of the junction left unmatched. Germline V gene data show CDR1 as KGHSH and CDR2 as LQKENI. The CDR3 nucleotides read TGTGCCAGCTCAGGTACTAGCGGGCATGAGTCCTACGAGCAGTACTTC. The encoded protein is CASSGTSGHESYEQYF.

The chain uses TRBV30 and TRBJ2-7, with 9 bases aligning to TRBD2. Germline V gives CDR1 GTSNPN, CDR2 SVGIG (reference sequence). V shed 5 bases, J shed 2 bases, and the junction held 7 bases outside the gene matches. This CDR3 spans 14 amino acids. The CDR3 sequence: CAWGISGGTYEQYF. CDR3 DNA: TGTGCCTGGGGAATTAGCGGGGGTACCTACGAGCAGTACTTC.

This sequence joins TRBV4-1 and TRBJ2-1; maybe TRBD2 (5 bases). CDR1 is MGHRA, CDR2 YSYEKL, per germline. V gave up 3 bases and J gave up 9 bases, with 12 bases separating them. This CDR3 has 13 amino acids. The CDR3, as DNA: TGCGCCAGCAGCCACCCTAGCTCTATTGAGCAGTTCTTC. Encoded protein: CASSHPSSIEQFF.

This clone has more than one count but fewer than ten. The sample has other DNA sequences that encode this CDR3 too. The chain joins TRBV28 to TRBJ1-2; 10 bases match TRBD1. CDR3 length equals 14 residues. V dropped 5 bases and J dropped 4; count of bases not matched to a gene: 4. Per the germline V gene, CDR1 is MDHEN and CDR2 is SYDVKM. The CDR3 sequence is CASSQGQGSYGYTF. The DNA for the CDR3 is TGTGCCAGCAGTCAGGGACAGGGGTCCTATGGCTACACCTTC.